This entry describes one T cell receptor (beta chain). This sample was included in a study of blood T cell repertoires in COVID-19. The study recruited people aged about 18 to 95 years across approximately 23 US areas. Here immunoSEQ multiplex PCR was the method, and the copy in TCRdb shows in-frame clones only, minus some. The sample includes hundreds of thousands of clones, 70% to 90% seen only once; the top ten take about 4.2%. With 1 base clipped from V and 3 bases from J, the junction kept 5 bases outside the gene matches. CDR1 is LGHDT, CDR2 YNNKEL, per germline (reference sequence). The CDR3 is made up of 16 amino acids.

Sequenced: PBMCs or T cells enriched from blood (not recorded which). The clonotype originates from a man aged 25 to 40 who had recovered from COVID-19. V gene TRBV3-1 (or the pseudogene TRBV3-2) combines with J gene TRBJ1-5; the match to TRBD1 covers 8 bases. CDR3 in amino acids: CASSQGTGSTNQPQHF. In DNA form, the CDR3 reads TGTGCCAGCAGCCAAGGGACAGGGTCTACCAATCAGCCCCAGCATTTT.